A single sample is the source of the 30 T cell receptor beta chains below, sequenced in a study of CD4+ T cells in melanoma. Clones were sequenced by immunoSEQ multiplex PCR, and TCRdb holds only the in-frame ones, with some missing. This sample has 13,000 or so clones, with 70% found just once. Material: cells from a culture (not recorded whether cultured in vitro). These receptors were collected from a human donor with melanoma.

This chain connects TRBV9 to TRBJ1-3; D is undetermined. The V gene's germline CDR1 is SGDLS and CDR2 YYNGEE. The CDR3 length is 16 residues. V lost 0 bases to trimming and J lost 1 base, with 11 bases between them. CDR3 DNA: TGTGCCAGCAGCGTAGGAGAAGGCTCATCTGGAAACACCATATATTTT. As protein: CASSVGEGSSGNTIYF.

The chain has TRBV7-2 and TRBJ1-2, with TRBD1 identical over 7 bases. V was pared by 1 base and J by 7 bases, with 3 bases of the junction left unmatched. Per the germline V gene, CDR1 is SGHTA and CDR2 is FQGNSA. The CDR3 length is 13 residues. The DNA for the CDR3 is TGTGCCAGCAGCTTAGGCAGGGGGGTTGGCTACACCTTC. Translated, it gives CASSLGRGVGYTF.

This clone came up a few times. The rearrangement uses TRBV6-1 and TRBJ1-5; 8 nucleotides align to TRBD1. Germline loops: CDR1 MNHNS, CDR2 SASEGT. The CDR3 sequence is 15 residues long. With 6 bases clipped from V and 6 bases from J, the junction kept 10 bases outside the gene matches. The CDR3: CASRMTGTGSQPQHF. The CDR3 DNA sequence: TGTGCCAGCAGGATGACCGGGACAGGCAGTCAGCCCCAGCATTTT.

CDR3 residues: CAGTGGLGYEQYF. DNA for the CDR3: TGTGCCGGCACAGGGGGCTTAGGCTACGAGCAGTACTTC. This sequence joins TRBV2 and TRBJ2-7; 9 bases match TRBD1. After removal of 11 bases from V and 3 bases from J, the junction contained 8 bases not matched to a gene. Germline lookup yields CDR1 SNHLY and CDR2 FYNNEI. The CDR3 spans 13 residues.

The V call is TRBV5-4, the J call TRBJ2-1, with D perhaps matching TRBD1 (6 bases). Trimming cost V 4 bases and J 8 bases, with 25 bases left between them. The CDR3 runs 17 residues. Germline loops: CDR1 SGHNT, CDR2 YYREEE (reference sequence). CDR3 in amino acids: CASSPRVVGTKRDEQFF. The CDR3, as DNA: TGTGCCAGCAGCCCTCGGGTGGTGGGGACAAAACGCGATGAGCAGTTCTTC.

The chain is built from TRBV4-1 and TRBJ1-2; possible D gene TRBD1, 5 bases. CDR3 length: 14 residues. CDR1 and CDR2 (germline): MGHRA, YSYEKL. The V end was cut by 4 bases, the J end by 3 bases, with 12 bases between. CDR3 in amino acids: CASSPPGFDYGYTF. CDR3 nucleotides: TGCGCCAGCAGCCCTCCAGGGTTCGACTATGGCTACACCTTC.

This chain joins TRBV6-4 and TRBJ2-3; no firm D call. Germline lookup yields CDR1 MRHNA and CDR2 SNTAGT. This CDR3 is built from 14 residues. V was pared by 2 bases and J by 0 bases, with 6 bases between. The DNA for the CDR3 is TGTGCCAGCAGTGACGTCCCTAGCACAGATACGCAGTATTTT. Its translation: CASSDVPSTDTQYF.

V is TRBV7-3 and J is TRBJ2-5, with D possibly matching TRBD2 (6 bases). V lost 2 bases and J lost 5, with 12 bases in between. Germline assignment: CDR1 SGHTA and CDR2 FQGTGA. The CDR3 consists of 14 residues. DNA for the CDR3: TGTGCCAGCAGCTTATCGGGAGTAGGGGAGACCCAGTACTTC. Protein: CASSLSGVGETQYF.

This sequence joins TRBV10-3 and TRBJ1-1; D remains ambiguous. This CDR3 comprises 15 residues. Trimming removed 0 bases at V and 0 bases at J, with 8 bases between. CDR1 is ENHRY and CDR2 is SYGVKD in the germline V gene. CDR3 coding DNA: TGTGCCATCAGTGAGTCGGGCCGATTGAACACTGAAGCTTTCTTT. The encoded protein is CAISESGRLNTEAFF.

The CDR3 DNA follows: TGTGCCAGCAGAACCAGGGGAGAGAACACTGAAGCTTTCTTT. Translated, it gives CASRTRGENTEAFF. The chain is built from TRBV6-5 and TRBJ1-1, with D possibly being TRBD1 (6 bases). Trimming cost V 6 bases and J 1 base, with 12 bases left between them. CDR3 size: 14 residues. From germline, CDR1 is MNHEY and CDR2 SVGAGI.

The chain carries TRBV7-8 and TRBJ1-2; 8 bases agree with TRBD1. The junction had 10 bases not matched to a gene; V was cut back by 4 bases and J by 6 bases. The CDR3 totals 15 residues. In germline, CDR1 is SGHVS, CDR2 FQNEAQ. CDR3 bases: TGTGCCAGCAGCTCTCGGCTGGGCAGGGGGCATGGCTACACCTTC. This translates into CASSSRLGRGHGYTF.

The chain carries TRBV5-8 and TRBJ2-2; TRBD1 is a possible D gene (5 bases). Germline V lookup: CDR1 SGHTS, CDR2 YDEGEE. V gave up 3 bases and J gave up 5 bases, with 8 bases separating them. The CDR3 has 13 residues. The DNA for the CDR3 is TGTGCCAGCAGCTGGCAGGGTACCGGGGAGCTGTTTTTT. It specifies CASSWQGTGELFF.

The rearrangement uses TRBV11-2 and TRBJ2-3; perhaps TRBD1 as D (5 bases). Germline V gives CDR1 SGHAT, CDR2 FQNNGV. This CDR3 has 18 amino acids. V was clipped by 5 bases and J by 3 bases, with 24 bases between them. The CDR3 loop reads CASSPPQVGQGLTDTQYF. The DNA for the CDR3 is TGTGCCAGCAGCCCCCCCCAGGTCGGGCAGGGCTTAACAGATACGCAGTATTTT.

The J gene is TRBJ2-5, the V gene TRBV5-1; D may be TRBD1 (5 bases). Trimming took 0 bases from V and 3 from J, leaving 12 bases between them. Germline-derived CDR1 and CDR2 are SGHRS and YFSETQ. The CDR3 sequence is 15 residues long. CDR3 bases: TGCGCCAGCAGCTTGGCCCCGACAGCTAAAGAGACCCAGTACTTC. This sequence encodes CASSLAPTAKETQYF. The full variable domain, completed using reference TRBV5-1 and TRBJ2-5, is KAGVTQTPRYLIKTRGQQVTLSCSPISGHRSVSWYQQTPGQGLQFLFEYFSETQRNKGNFPGRFSGRQFSNSRSEMNVSTLELGDSALYLCASSLAPTAKETQYFGPGTRLLVL.

This clone was counted only a few times. The CDR3 protein is CAISSLGLGDGYTF. In DNA form, the CDR3 reads TGTGCCATCAGTTCATTGGGCCTGGGGGACGGCTACACCTTC. V is TRBV10-3 and J is TRBJ1-2; perhaps TRBD1 as D (5 bases). CDR3 size: 14 residues. The germline V gene encodes CDR1 ENHRY and CDR2 SYGVKD. V was shortened by 5 bases and J by 8 bases, with 18 bases between the two germline ends.

This clone is labeled as medium-sized (0.01 to 0.1%). V usage is TRBV5-1 and J usage is TRBJ2-7; D possibly corresponds to TRBD1 (6 bases). This CDR3 contains 14 residues. Trimming removed 2 bases from V and 2 bases from J, with 11 bases in between. Germline lookup yields CDR1 SGHRS and CDR2 YFSETQ. CDR3: CASSLGTTTYEQYF. DNA for the CDR3: TGCGCCAGCAGCTTAGGGACAACAACCTACGAGCAGTACTTC.

The CDR3 sequence: CASSSTGQAYGYTF. The CDR3 coding sequence is TGTGCCAGCAGTTCCACCGGACAGGCCTATGGCTACACCTTC. This chain connects TRBV6-5 to TRBJ1-2, with 7 bases identical to TRBD1. V was clipped by 4 bases and J by 4 bases; unmatched bases: 6. In germline, CDR1 is MNHEY, CDR2 SVGAGI. The CDR3 is 14 amino acids.

This clone was observed a few times. CDR3 DNA sequence: TGTGCCAGCTCACCCCGACAGGGGGTAACTAATGAAAAACTGTTTTTT. Its translation is CASSPRQGVTNEKLFF. The V and J genes are TRBV18 and TRBJ1-4; TRBD1 matches at 9 bases. The CDR3 consists of 16 residues. Trimming removed 3 bases from V and 1 base from J; junction bases left unmatched: 3. Germline V CDR1 and CDR2: KGHSH, LQKENI. Full variable domain (missing parts from reference TRBV18 and TRBJ1-4): NAGVMQNPRHLVRRRGQEARLRCSPMKGHSHVYWYRQLPEEGLKFMVYLQKENIIDESGMPKERFSAEFPKEGPSILRIQQVVRGDSAAYFCASSPRQGVTNEKLFFGSGTQLSVL.

This clone was seen a few times. This chain links TRBV18 with TRBJ2-2; D not resolved. CDR1 and CDR2 (germline): KGHSH, LQKENI. Trimming cost V 1 base and J 2 bases, with 14 bases left between them. This CDR3 contains 17 residues. CDR3 region: CASSPRSSRINTGELFF. The CDR3 bases are TGTGCCAGCTCACCACGGTCGAGTCGTATTAACACCGGGGAGCTGTTTTTT.

This rearrangement joins TRBV5-6 to TRBJ1-6; no clear D gene. The CDR3 is 16 residues long. V gave up 0 bases and J gave up 3 bases, with 10 bases separating them. Germline CDR1 reads SGHDT; CDR2 reads YYEEEE. The CDR3 protein is CASSLAGFGYNSPLHF. The CDR3 coding sequence is TGTGCCAGCAGCTTGGCCGGGTTTGGCTATAATTCACCCCTCCACTTT.

CDR3 amino acids: CASRSGTSSYNEQFF. CDR3 nucleotides: TGTGCCAGCAGGAGCGGGACTAGTTCCTACAATGAGCAGTTCTTC. V is TRBV6-1 and J is TRBJ2-1; 8 nucleotides agree with TRBD2. With 6 bases clipped from V and 1 base from J, the junction kept 5 bases outside the gene matches. Germline values: CDR1 MNHNS, CDR2 SASEGT. The CDR3 covers 15 residues.

This clone was seen only a few times. The rearrangement joins TRBV9 to TRBJ1-4; D possibly corresponds to TRBD1 (5 bases). Per germline, CDR1 SGDLS and CDR2 YYNGEE. The V and J ends lost 1 base and 6 bases respectively, with 16 bases between them. The CDR3 spans 16 residues. CDR3 loop: CASSVSPGGDDEKLFF. The DNA for the CDR3 is TGTGCCAGCAGCGTATCTCCTGGGGGGGATGATGAAAAACTGTTTTTT.

This clone was recorded once. The chain has TRBV18 and TRBJ2-3; TRBD1 aligns across 8 bases. Looked up from germline, CDR1 is KGHSH and CDR2 is LQKENI. This CDR3 spans 20 amino acids. J lost 0 bases, V lost 1 base, and 15 bases had no gene match. CDR3 sequence: CASSPLLGVSGGTSTDTQYF. Here the CDR3 DNA reads TGTGCCAGCTCACCACTTTTGGGAGTTTCAGGGGGCACTAGCACAGATACGCAGTATTTT.

This chain uses TRBV21-1 with TRBJ2-1. TRBV21-1 counts as a pseudogene. The CDR3 contains 17 residues. CDR3 in DNA: TGTGCCAGCAGCAAAAAGGACGGAATTCGCAGGCTTAATGAGCAGTTCTTC. It translates to CASSKKDGIRRLNEQFF.

The chain uses TRBV9 and TRBJ1-6, with D perhaps matching TRBD1 (6 bases). V shed 5 bases and J shed 10 bases, with 13 bases lying between them. Per the germline V gene, CDR1 is SGDLS and CDR2 is YYNGEE. The length of the CDR3 is 13 residues. The CDR3 sequence is CASSANRDSPLHF. Here the CDR3 DNA reads TGTGCCAGCAGTGCTAACAGGGACTCACCCCTCCACTTT.

This chain links TRBV10-1 with TRBJ1-1, with 8 bases lining up with TRBD1. The CDR3 covers 14 residues. Germline CDR1 reads WNHNN; CDR2 reads SYGVQD (reference sequence). V dropped 5 bases and J dropped 4; count of bases not matched to a gene: 6. Here the CDR3 DNA reads TGCGCCAGCAGTAGACAGGGGAGTGGCACTGAAGCTTTCTTT. This encodes CASSRQGSGTEAFF.

The genes are TRBV7-2 and TRBJ1-1; a possible D gene is TRBD1 (6 bases). This CDR3 is built from 13 residues. Germline V gene data show CDR1 as SGHTA and CDR2 as FQGNSA. V lost 4 bases and J lost 1, with 7 bases in between. The CDR3 here is CASSWGANTEAFF. The DNA for the CDR3 is TGTGCCAGCAGCTGGGGGGCGAACACTGAAGCTTTCTTT.

The chain has TRBV7-9 and TRBJ2-5, with 13 bases that match TRBD2. V dropped 5 bases and J dropped 5; count of bases not matched to a gene: 8. Germline CDR1 SEHNR, CDR2 FQNEAQ (reference sequence). This CDR3 region has 16 residues. In DNA form, the CDR3 reads TGTGCCAGCAGCCTCCCGACTAGCGGGGGGAGGGAGACCCAGTACTTC. It codes for CASSLPTSGGRETQYF.

The V and J genes are TRBV11-2 and TRBJ1-1, with TRBD1 identical over 9 bases. The CDR3 length is 14 residues. In germline, CDR1 is SGHAT, CDR2 FQNNGV. Trimming cost V 1 base and J 8 bases; bases outside gene matches: 5. The CDR3 nucleotides are TGTGCCAGCAGCTTAGCGGGACAGGGCTCCGAAGCTTTCTTT. Encoded protein: CASSLAGQGSEAFF. Full variable domain (remainder filled in from reference TRBV11-2 and TRBJ1-1): EAGVAQSPRYKIIEKRQSVAFWCNPISGHATLYWYQQILGQGPKLLIQFQNNGVVDDSQLPKDRFSAERLKGVDSTLKIQPAKLEDSAVYLCASSLAGQGSEAFFGQGTRLTVV.

The chain is built from TRBV2 and TRBJ1-2; D remains ambiguous. V shed 4 bases and J shed 8 bases, with 11 bases lying between them. CDR3 size: 12 residues. The germline V gene encodes CDR1 SNHLY and CDR2 FYNNEI. The CDR3 bases are TGTGCCAGCAGTGTAGGGTCGGAAGGCTACACCTTC. Amino acid sequence: CASSVGSEGYTF. The full variable domain, rest sourced from reference TRBV2 and TRBJ1-2, is EPEVTQTPSHQVTQMGQEVILRCVPISNHLYFYWYRQILGQKVEFLVSFYNNEISEKSEIFDDQFSVERPDGSNFTLKIRSTKLEDSAMYFCASSVGSEGYTFGSGTRLTVV.